This T cell receptor beta chain was recovered during a study of shared clonotypes between healthy human individuals. Overall study context: Three plates each covered CD4 naive and memory; CD8 naive two, CD8 memory one. Findings of the study overall: Sampling covered nothing but blood. Tissue TCR repertoires likely differ from those found in blood. Few donors limited the genetic and exposure-history diversity represented.

Germline V gene sequence: CDR1 LNHDA, CDR2 SQIVND (reference sequence). Trimming cost V 3 bases and J 4 bases, with 0 bases left between them. The CDR3 sequence is 11 residues long. Naive-designated CD8 cells lacked CD45RO, were positively enriched for CCR7, and omitted terminally differentiated effector memory CD45RA+ cells. With regard to this clone: As yet, its antigen is unknown.

TCRdb keeps only in-frame clones here, not all; method: immunoSEQ multiplex PCR. The table includes about 2 million clones, around 96% detected once. The clonotype originates from a man between 18 and 29 years old in good health. Sample: naive CD8+ T cells sorted from blood. The V gene is TRBV19, the J gene TRBJ1-4; D is unresolved. The CDR3 reads CASSINEKLFF. Here the CDR3 DNA reads TGTGCCAGTAGTATTAATGAAAAACTGTTTTTT.